A selection of T cell receptor beta chains follows, all from one sample in a study of CD8+ T cells in alopecia areata. Profiled with immunoSEQ multiplex PCR; TCRdb holds only in-frame clones, not every one. The sample yields roughly 7,400 clones, almost 65% seen once. Here the sequenced sample was skin, taken at week 4, from a patient treated with tofacitinib. The origin of the receptors is a human donor with alopecia areata. The CDR3 runs from the conserved cysteine through the conserved F or W. D genes are given only for firm matches. Size tells how often a clone was seen (once, few, many) or the class of an expanded clone, and some rows leave it out.

d_call: NA; clone_size: NA; v_call: TRBV28; j_call: TRBJ1-5; cdr3_aa: CASSLRAGFRQPQHF; cdr3_nt: TGTGCCAGCAGTTTACGTGCAGGGTTCAGGCAGCCCCAGCATTTT
d_call: NA; clone_size: NA; v_call: TRBV28; j_call: TRBJ1-1; cdr3_aa: CASSLYLSGAGQNQIEAFF; cdr3_nt: TGTGCCAGCAGTTTATATTTATCCGGGGCCGGGCAGAACCAGATTGAAGCTTTCTTT
d_call: TRBD1; clone_size: medium-sized; v_call: TRBV15; j_call: TRBJ2-7; cdr3_aa: CATSRGGSGGSYEQYF; cdr3_nt: TGTGCCACCAGCAGAGGAGGCTCAGGGGGCTCCTACGAGCAGTACTTC
d_call: NA; clone_size: few; v_call: TRBV21-1; j_call: TRBJ1-1; cdr3_aa: CASSKAVYRTIVDAFF; cdr3_nt: TGTGCCAGCAGCAAAGCGGTATATAGGACAATCGTAGATGCTTTCTTT
d_call: NA; clone_size: NA; v_call: TRBV19; j_call: TRBJ2-2; cdr3_aa: CASSILGGPGELFF; cdr3_nt: TGTGCCAGTAGTATATTGGGGGGCCCCGGGGAGCTGTTTTTT
d_call: TRBD2; clone_size: NA; v_call: TRBV7-2; j_call: TRBJ2-7; cdr3_aa: CASSSRTSGLYEQYF; cdr3_nt: TGTGCCAGCAGCTCCAGGACTAGCGGGCTCTACGAGCAGTACTTC
d_call: NA; clone_size: NA; v_call: TRBV2; j_call: TRBJ2-7; cdr3_aa: CASSTGAYEQYF; cdr3_nt: TGTGCCAGCAGTACGGGGGCTTACGAGCAGTACTTC
d_call: NA; clone_size: NA; v_call: TRBV7-7; j_call: TRBJ2-1; cdr3_aa: CASSKGDNEQFF; cdr3_nt: TGTGCCAGCAGCAAAGGGGACAATGAGCAGTTCTTC
d_call: NA; clone_size: NA; v_call: TRBV4-3; j_call: TRBJ2-2; cdr3_aa: CASSQDSGVNTGELFF; cdr3_nt: TGCGCCAGCAGCCAAGATTCGGGAGTGAACACCGGGGAGCTGTTTTTT
d_call: TRBD2; clone_size: NA; v_call: TRBV5-1; j_call: TRBJ2-2; cdr3_aa: CASSLDASGVVGELFF; cdr3_nt: TGCGCCAGCAGCTTGGATGCTAGCGGGGTCGTTGGGGAGCTGTTTTTT
d_call: TRBD1; clone_size: few; v_call: TRBV6-5; j_call: TRBJ2-1; cdr3_aa: CASSYRDRVYNEQFF; cdr3_nt: TGTGCCAGCAGTTACAGGGACAGGGTCTACAATGAGCAGTTCTTC
d_call: NA; clone_size: NA; v_call: TRBV5-4; j_call: TRBJ1-1; cdr3_aa: CASSGGGNTEAFF; cdr3_nt: TGTGCCAGCAGCGGTGGGGGTAACACTGAAGCTTTCTTT
d_call: NA; clone_size: NA; v_call: TRBV4-1; j_call: TRBJ2-7; cdr3_aa: CASSQVLRDPPATWYF; cdr3_nt: TGCGCCAGCAGCCAAGTCCTCCGGGACCCCCCGGCGACGTGGTACTTC
d_call: TRBD1; clone_size: NA; v_call: TRBV2; j_call: TRBJ2-7; cdr3_aa: CASRGQGRYEQYF; cdr3_nt: TGTGCCAGCAGGGGACAGGGTCGCTACGAGCAGTACTTC
d_call: TRBD1; clone_size: few; v_call: TRBV11-2; j_call: TRBJ2-2; cdr3_aa: CASTRDRGTGELFF; cdr3_nt: TGTGCCAGCACTAGGGACAGGGGAACCGGGGAGCTGTTTTTT
d_call: TRBD1; clone_size: NA; v_call: TRBV28; j_call: TRBJ2-7; cdr3_aa: CASSFGRGQDYEQYF; cdr3_nt: TGTGCCAGCAGTTTTGGCAGGGGGCAGGATTACGAGCAGTACTTC
d_call: TRBD2; clone_size: NA; v_call: TRBV30; j_call: TRBJ2-3; cdr3_aa: CAWSRGLAGRMNPDTQYF; cdr3_nt: TGTGCCTGGAGTAGAGGACTAGCGGGAAGGATGAACCCAGATACGCAGTATTTT
d_call: TRBD1; clone_size: NA; v_call: TRBV19; j_call: TRBJ2-5; cdr3_aa: CASSLNRGETQYF; cdr3_nt: TGTGCCAGTAGTTTAAACAGGGGAGAGACCCAGTACTTC
d_call: TRBD2; clone_size: NA; v_call: TRBV7-8; j_call: TRBJ2-2; cdr3_aa: CASSRWEGTNTGELFF; cdr3_nt: TGTGCCAGCAGCCGTTGGGAGGGAACGAACACCGGGGAGCTGTTTTTT
d_call: NA; clone_size: NA; v_call: TRBV9; j_call: TRBJ2-3; cdr3_aa: CASSAQAGPSDTQYF; cdr3_nt: TGTGCCAGCAGCGCCCAGGCGGGACCTTCAGATACGCAGTATTTT
d_call: NA; clone_size: NA; v_call: TRBV7-2; j_call: TRBJ1-3; cdr3_aa: CASSLADYSGNTIYF; cdr3_nt: TGTGCCAGCAGCTTAGCCGATTACTCGGGAAACACCATATATTTT
d_call: NA; clone_size: NA; v_call: TRBV9; j_call: TRBJ2-2; cdr3_aa: CASSPRVTGELFF; cdr3_nt: TGTGCCAGCAGCCCCCGCGTCACCGGGGAGCTGTTTTTT